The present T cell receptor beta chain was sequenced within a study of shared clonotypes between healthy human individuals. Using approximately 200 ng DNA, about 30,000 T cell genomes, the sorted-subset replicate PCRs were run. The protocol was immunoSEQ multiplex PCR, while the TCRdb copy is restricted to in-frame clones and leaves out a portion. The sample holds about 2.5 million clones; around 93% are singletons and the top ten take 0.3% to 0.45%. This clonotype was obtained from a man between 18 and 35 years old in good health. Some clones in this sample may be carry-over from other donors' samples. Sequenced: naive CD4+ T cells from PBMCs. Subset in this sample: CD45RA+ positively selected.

CDR3: CASSTQGAAWNTIYF. Written as DNA, the CDR3 is TGTGCCAGCAGCACGCAGGGTGCTGCGTGGAACACCATATATTTT. The chain is built from TRBV9 and TRBJ1-3; possibly TRBD1 for D (5 bases). The germline V gene has CDR1 SGDLS and CDR2 YYNGEE. Trimming pared 4 bases from V and 7 bases from J, leaving 18 bases between. The CDR3 runs to 15 residues.